The 14 T cell receptor beta chains reported below all come from one sample, sequenced in a study of read filtering for tumor transcriptome and immune sequencing. Molecular barcoded adaptors covering alpha/delta and beta/gamma chains were used on roughly 370 ng RNA. TCRdb processed the reads anew with MiXCR; each CDR3 protein has one entry. Found here are approximately 57,000 distinct CDR3 sequences, 9% to 15% of them singletons; the top ten hold 16%. Source material: a population of CD138-negative cells sorted from bone marrow. These receptors were obtained from a donor older than 35 with multiple myeloma.

This clonotype was found many times. The rearrangement joins TRBV20-1 to TRBJ2-3, with D maybe TRBD1 (6 bases). Trimming left V 5 bases short and J 0 bases short, with 12 bases between. Germline assignment: CDR1 DFQATT and CDR2 SNEGSKA (reference sequence). The CDR3 covers 14 residues. In nucleotides, the CDR3 is TGCAGTGCTGTACAGGGTACTAGCACAGATACGCAGTATTTT. Translated, it gives CSAVQGTSTDTQYF.

This chain connects TRBV11-2 to TRBJ2-5; 9 bases line up with TRBD2. The ends lost 0 bases at V and 1 base at J; junction bases unmatched: 9. This CDR3 is built from 18 residues. Germline values: CDR1 SGHAT, CDR2 FQNNGV. This CDR3 is CASSLEGFSGGFQETQYF. The CDR3 nucleotides are TGTGCCAGCAGCTTAGAAGGTTTTAGCGGGGGATTCCAAGAGACCCAGTACTTC.

This clonotype came up many times. The gene calls are TRBV28 and TRBJ2-4; D is possibly TRBD2 (6 bases). Trimming pared 3 bases from V and 3 bases from J, leaving 12 bases between. The CDR3 is made up of 15 amino acids. The germline V gene encodes CDR1 MDHEN and CDR2 SYDVKM. DNA of the CDR3: TGTGCCAGCAGTTTTGGGGGGAGAGACAAAAACATTCAGTACTTC. Residues: CASSFGGRDKNIQYF.

This clonotype has ten or more counts. This chain links TRBV6-5 with TRBJ1-2; 11 bases line up with TRBD1. CDR1 MNHEY and CDR2 SVGAGI come from the germline V gene. Germline trimming cut 2 bases from V and 4 bases from J; bases unmatched to any gene: 6. The CDR3 has 16 amino acids. The CDR3, as DNA: TGTGCCAGCAGTTACGTCCGGACAGGGGGCGGCTATGGCTACACCTTC. It is translated as CASSYVRTGGGYGYTF.

This clonotype was detected many times. The V call is TRBV10-3, the J call TRBJ1-5; the D is unclear. CDR3 length equals 13 residues. Trimming removed 0 bases from V and 4 bases from J, with 4 bases in between. Germline assignment: CDR1 ENHRY and CDR2 SYGVKD. The CDR3 DNA reads TGTGCCATCAGTGAGTCGGAGAATCAGCCCCAGCATTTT. Translation: CAISESENQPQHF.

This clonotype was seen repeatedly, ten times or more. The chain recombines TRBV24-1 with TRBJ2-1; 10 nucleotides agree with TRBD2. Germline V gene sequence: CDR1 KGHDR, CDR2 SFDVKD. Germline trimming cut 0 bases from V and 6 bases from J; bases unmatched to any gene: 4. The CDR3 length is 16 residues. CDR3 in DNA: TGTGCCACCAGTGATTTGTCCAGCGGGGGGGTCAATGAGCAGTTCTTC. Translating it yields CATSDLSSGGVNEQFF.

This clonotype occurred many times. DNA of the CDR3: TGCAGCGTTTATCTAAACAGGGGTTTTGGCTACACCTTC. Translating it yields CSVYLNRGFGYTF. The V gene is TRBV29-1, the J gene TRBJ1-2; 7 nucleotides align to TRBD1. Germline-derived CDR1 and CDR2 are SQVTM and ANQGSEA. The CDR3 has 13 amino acids. V lost 5 bases, J lost 7 bases, and 10 bases stayed unmatched.

This clonotype was counted ten times or more. The chain recombines TRBV11-2 with TRBJ2-1; TRBD1 aligns across 8 bases. Trimming cost V 5 bases and J 0 bases; bases outside gene matches: 18. CDR1 is SGHAT and CDR2 is FQNNGV in the germline V gene. CDR3 length: 20 residues. The CDR3 bases are TGTGCCAGCAGCAGGAGACAGGGGTACACCAAAATCTCCTCCTACAATGAGCAGTTCTTC. Protein: CASSRRQGYTKISSYNEQFF.

The chain carries TRBV12-3 or TRBV12-4 and TRBJ1-5; D perhaps matches TRBD1 (6 bases). The CDR3 is 17 amino acids. The V end lost 5 bases, the J end lost 7 bases, and 24 bases lay between the germline ends. Here the CDR3 reads CASSPSLGTRKMQPQHF. The DNA for the CDR3 is TGTGCCAGCAGTCCAAGCCTTGGGACACGGAAGATGCAGCCCCAGCATTTT.

The V gene is TRBV5-1, the J gene TRBJ2-5; D possibly corresponds to TRBD1 (5 bases). Germline V gene data show CDR1 as SGHRS and CDR2 as YFSETQ. This CDR3 contains 13 residues. Trimming removed 9 bases at V and 4 bases at J, with 16 bases between. The CDR3 DNA reads TGCGCCACCTCAACAGGTGGCGGAGAGACCCAGTACTTC. As protein: CATSTGGGETQYF.

The sample holds many counts of this clonotype. This chain uses TRBV11-2 with TRBJ2-2; 10 bases map to TRBD2. Germline V gene lookup returns CDR1 SGHAT and CDR2 FQNNGV. J was trimmed by 1 base and V by 3 bases; bases with no gene match: 5. This CDR3 has 17 residues. In DNA, the CDR3 is TGTGCCAGCAGCTTGGAAAGCGGGGGGGTGAACACCGGGGAGCTGTTTTTT. The encoded protein is CASSLESGGVNTGELFF.

This clonotype was seen at least ten times. The chain has TRBV5-1 and TRBJ1-4; possibly TRBD1 for D (6 bases). V lost 1 base to trimming and J lost 8 bases, with 12 bases between them. The CDR3 has 14 amino acids. Germline values: CDR1 SGHRS, CDR2 YFSETQ. CDR3 in DNA: TGCGCCAGCAGCTTGCAACAGGGAAGAGAAAAACTGTTTTTT. This sequence encodes CASSLQQGREKLFF.

This clonotype showed up many times. This rearrangement joins TRBV12-3 or TRBV12-4 to TRBJ2-2; 13 positions match TRBD2. This CDR3 has 16 amino acids. The J segment lost 5 bases and the V segment lost 6 bases, leaving 6 bases of the junction unmatched. The CDR3: CASSRGLAGSTGELFF. The CDR3 DNA reads as TGTGCCAGCAGCCGGGGACTAGCGGGAAGTACCGGGGAGCTGTTTTTT.

In DNA form, the CDR3 reads TGTGCCAGCAGCTCCGGGACAGGCAGAGGTGAAGCTTTCTTT. This translates into CASSSGTGRGEAFF. The V and J genes are TRBV3-1 and TRBJ1-1; 8 nucleotides match TRBD1. Germline V gene data show CDR1 as LGHDT and CDR2 as YNNKEL (reference sequence). Trimming removed 5 bases from V and 7 bases from J; junction bases left unmatched: 9. CDR3 length: 14 amino acids.